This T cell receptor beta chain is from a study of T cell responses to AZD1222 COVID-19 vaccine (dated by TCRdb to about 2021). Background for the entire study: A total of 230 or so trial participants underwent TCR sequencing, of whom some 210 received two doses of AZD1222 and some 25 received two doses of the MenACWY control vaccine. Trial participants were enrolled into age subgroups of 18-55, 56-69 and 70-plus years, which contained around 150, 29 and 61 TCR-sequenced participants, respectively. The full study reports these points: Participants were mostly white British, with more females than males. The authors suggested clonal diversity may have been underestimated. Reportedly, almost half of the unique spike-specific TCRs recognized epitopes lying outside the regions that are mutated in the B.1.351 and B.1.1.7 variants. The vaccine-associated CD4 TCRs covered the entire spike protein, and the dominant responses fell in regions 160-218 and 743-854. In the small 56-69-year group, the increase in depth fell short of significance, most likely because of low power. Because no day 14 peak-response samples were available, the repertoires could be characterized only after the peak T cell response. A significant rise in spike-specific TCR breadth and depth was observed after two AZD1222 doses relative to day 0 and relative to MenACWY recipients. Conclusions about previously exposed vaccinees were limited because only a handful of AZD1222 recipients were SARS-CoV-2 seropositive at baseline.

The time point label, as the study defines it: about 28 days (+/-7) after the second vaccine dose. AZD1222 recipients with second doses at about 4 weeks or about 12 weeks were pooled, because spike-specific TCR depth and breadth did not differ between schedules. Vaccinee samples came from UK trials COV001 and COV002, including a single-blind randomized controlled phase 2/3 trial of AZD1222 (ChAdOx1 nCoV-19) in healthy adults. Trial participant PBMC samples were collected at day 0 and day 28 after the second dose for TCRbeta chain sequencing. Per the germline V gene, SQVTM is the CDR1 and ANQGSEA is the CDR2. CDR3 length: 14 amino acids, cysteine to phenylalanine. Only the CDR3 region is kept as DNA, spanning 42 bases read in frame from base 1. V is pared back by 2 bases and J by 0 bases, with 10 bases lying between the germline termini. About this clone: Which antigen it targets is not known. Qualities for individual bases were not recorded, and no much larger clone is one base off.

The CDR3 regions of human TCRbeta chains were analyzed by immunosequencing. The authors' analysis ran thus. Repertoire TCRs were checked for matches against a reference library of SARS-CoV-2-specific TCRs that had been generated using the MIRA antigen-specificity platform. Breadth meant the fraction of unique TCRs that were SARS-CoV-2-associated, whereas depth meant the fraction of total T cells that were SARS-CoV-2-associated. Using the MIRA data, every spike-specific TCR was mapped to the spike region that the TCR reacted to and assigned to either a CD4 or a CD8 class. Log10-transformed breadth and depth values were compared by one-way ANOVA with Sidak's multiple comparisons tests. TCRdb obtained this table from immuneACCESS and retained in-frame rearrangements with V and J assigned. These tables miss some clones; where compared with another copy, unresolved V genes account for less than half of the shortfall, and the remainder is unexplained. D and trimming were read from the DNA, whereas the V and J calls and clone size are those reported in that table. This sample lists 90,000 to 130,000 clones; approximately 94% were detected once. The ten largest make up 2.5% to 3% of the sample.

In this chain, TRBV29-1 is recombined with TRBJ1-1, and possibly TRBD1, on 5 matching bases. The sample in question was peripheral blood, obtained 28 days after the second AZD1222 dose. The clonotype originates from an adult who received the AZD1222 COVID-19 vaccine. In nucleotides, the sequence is TGCAGCGTTGAACGACAGTCCTTGAACACTGAAGCTTTCTTT. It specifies CSVERQSLNTEAFF.